The 22 T cell receptor beta chains listed next were all sequenced from one sample in a study of control samples from healthy donors and cancer patients (TCRdb year 2020). The protocol used for the library was the immunoSEQ multiplex PCR assay. This is the immuneACCESS table as TCRdb keeps it, with only in-frame sequences that have V and J called. A part of the clones is gone; compared with another copy, unresolved V genes explain less than half, and the rest is unexplained. This sample lists about 120,000 clones; roughly 94% were detected once. The ten largest clones add up to 3.6% of the sample. Sequencing was carried out using blood. The receptors stem from a man aged 30 to 45 in good health.

J is TRBJ1-5 and V is TRBV19; D is undetermined. The CDR3 runs to 15 residues. V was shortened by 2 bases and J by 6 bases, with 14 bases between the two germline ends. Germline lookup yields CDR1 LNHDA and CDR2 SQIVND (reference sequence). The CDR3 DNA is TGTGCCAGTAGTATATATAGAGGGTGTTGTCAGCCCCAGCATTTT. Translating gives CASSIYRGCCQPQHF.

The chain couples TRBV19 to TRBJ1-1; 7 bases align to TRBD1. Trimming took 4 bases from V and 1 from J; bases not matched to a gene: 0. Germline CDR1 and CDR2: LNHDA and SQIVND (reference sequence). The CDR3 has 13 amino acids. The CDR3 protein is CASSRTGNTEAFF. CDR3 nucleotides: TGTGCCAGTAGTAGGACAGGGAACACTGAAGCTTTCTTT.

This clone was detected only once. The J gene is TRBJ1-5, the V gene TRBV4-1; possible D gene TRBD1, 6 bases. V lost 1 base and J 4 bases, leaving 11 bases between the germline ends. Per the germline V gene, CDR1 is MGHRA and CDR2 is YSYEKL. The CDR3 extends over 15 amino acids. The CDR3 nucleotides are TGCGCCAGCAGCCAAGTGGAAGGGGGGAATCAGCCCCAGCATTTT. Its translation is CASSQVEGGNQPQHF.

J is TRBJ2-2 and V is TRBV6-5; 8 bases agree with TRBD1. This CDR3 comprises 13 residues. The ends lost 6 bases at V and 7 bases at J; junction bases unmatched: 4. Germline V lookup: CDR1 MNHEY, CDR2 SVGAGI. In DNA, the CDR3 is TGTGCCAGCAGACCCGGGACAGGCGGGGAGCTGTTTTTT. This translates into CASRPGTGGELFF.

The J gene is TRBJ2-3, the V gene TRBV12-3 or TRBV12-4; D unclear. V was pared by 5 bases and J by 3 bases, with 9 bases between. The CDR3 length is 13 residues. The CDR3, as DNA: TGTGCCAGCAGTCGATCCCTTACAGATACGCAGTATTTT. Residues: CASSRSLTDTQYF.

This chain links TRBV30 with TRBJ1-1; 7 bases are a match to TRBD1. J lost 6 bases, V lost 1 base, and 14 bases had no gene match. The V gene's germline CDR1 is GTSNPN and CDR2 SVGIG (reference sequence). CDR3 length: 16 amino acids. The CDR3 spells CAWSDVGRGHGPEAFF. CDR3 coding DNA: TGTGCCTGGAGTGATGTCGGAAGGGGGCACGGTCCTGAAGCTTTCTTT.

The chain links TRBV9 to TRBJ1-4; no clear D. Per the germline V gene, CDR1 is SGDLS and CDR2 is YYNGEE. The CDR3 contains 13 residues. V shed 2 bases and J shed 8 bases, with 10 bases lying between them. CDR3 loop: CASSVSSGEKLFF. The CDR3 region has the DNA TGTGCCAGCAGCGTGAGTTCGGGGGAAAAACTGTTTTTT.

The chain uses TRBV30 and TRBJ1-6; TRBD1 matches at 7 bases. Trimming removed 4 bases from V and 7 bases from J; junction bases left unmatched: 10. Germline CDR1 reads GTSNPN; CDR2 reads SVGIG (reference sequence). The CDR3 loop spans 15 amino acids. The CDR3: CAWKGQQKINSPLHF. CDR3 nucleotide sequence: TGTGCCTGGAAGGGACAGCAAAAGATAAATTCACCCCTCCACTTT. The full variable domain, rest sourced from reference TRBV30 and TRBJ1-6, is SQTIHQWPATLVQPVGSPLSLECTVEGTSNPNLYWYRQAAGRGLQLLFYSVGIGQISSEVPQNLSASRPQDRQFILSSKKLLLSDSGFYLCAWKGQQKINSPLHFGNGTRLTVT.

V and J are TRBV5-1 and TRBJ2-7; 7 bases align to TRBD2. Trimming cost V 4 bases and J 6 bases; bases outside gene matches: 10. This CDR3 contains 14 residues. Germline lookup yields CDR1 SGHRS and CDR2 YFSETQ. CDR3 sequence (DNA): TGCGCCAGCAGCCCTTTTAGCGGGTTGGGCGAGCAGTACTTC. Amino acid sequence: CASSPFSGLGEQYF.

This chain uses TRBV11-3 with TRBJ2-3, with TRBD2 identical over 7 bases. V was pared by 0 bases and J by 11 bases, with 8 bases of the junction left unmatched. This CDR3 has 14 residues. Germline V gene lookup returns CDR1 SGHNT and CDR2 YENEEA. CDR3 amino acids: CASSLEEVGGKQYF. CDR3 DNA sequence: TGTGCCAGCAGCTTAGAAGAGGTGGGGGGGAAGCAGTATTTT. Together with reference TRBV11-3 and TRBJ2-3, the CDR3 gives the full variable domain: EAGVVQSPRYKIIEKKQPVAFWCNPISGHNTLYWYLQNLGQGPELLIRYENEEAVDDSQLPKDRFSAERLKGVDSTLKIQPAELGDSAVYLCASSLEEVGGKQYFGPGTRLTVL.

The V gene is TRBV19, the J gene TRBJ1-5; tentatively, D is TRBD1 (6 bases). The CDR3 runs to 16 residues. Germline V CDR1 and CDR2: LNHDA, SQIVND (reference sequence). Trimming stripped 7 bases from V and 0 bases from J, with 16 bases between. The CDR3 bases are TGTGCCAGTACGGGTGGGGGGCCCTATAGCAATCAGCCCCAGCATTTT. This codes for CASTGGGPYSNQPQHF.

This sequence joins TRBV6-2 or TRBV6-3 and TRBJ1-6; D might be TRBD1 (5 bases). Germline CDR1 reads MNHEY; CDR2 reads SVGEGT. CDR3 length equals 16 residues. V was pared by 2 bases and J by 2 bases, with 10 bases between. CDR3 nucleotide sequence: TGTGCCAGCAGTTACGGGAGGACAACCTATAATTCACCCCTCCACTTT. It codes for CASSYGRTTYNSPLHF.

The V gene is TRBV19, the J gene TRBJ1-4, with TRBD1 as a possible D gene (5 bases). The CDR3 contains 14 residues. V was trimmed by 5 bases and J by 8 bases, leaving 15 bases between them. CDR1 is LNHDA, CDR2 SQIVND, per germline (reference sequence). CDR3 sequence (DNA): TGTGCCAGTAGTGGATGGGACGGCTTCGAAAAACTGTTTTTT. The encoded protein is CASSGWDGFEKLFF.

V is TRBV10-1 and J is TRBJ2-7; the D call may be TRBD1 or TRBD2 (5 bases each). This CDR3 spans 13 amino acids. Germline CDR1 WNHNN, CDR2 SYGVQD (reference sequence). V was shortened by 9 bases and J by 0 bases, with 12 bases between the two germline ends. CDR3 region: CARREQASYEQYF. The CDR3 DNA follows: TGCGCCAGACGGGAACAGGCCTCCTACGAGCAGTACTTC.

CDR3 DNA: TGCGCCAGCAGCCAAGTAGGCCCGGGGGGCTACACCTTC. Protein: CASSQVGPGGYTF. This chain uses TRBV4-1 with TRBJ1-2, with D unresolved. Trimming pared 1 base from V and 8 bases from J, leaving 11 bases between. CDR1 and CDR2 (germline): MGHRA, YSYEKL. The CDR3 spans 13 residues.

The rearrangement uses TRBV11-3 and TRBJ2-2; a weak D match, TRBD2 (7 bases). Germline lookup yields CDR1 SGHNT and CDR2 YENEEA. The CDR3 totals 15 residues. Between the trimmed V and J ends, which lost 5 bases and 6 bases, there was a span of 16 bases. CDR3 bases: TGTGCCAGCAGCCCCCGGGGGGCCAGGGCCGGGGAGCTGTTTTTT. Its protein product is CASSPRGARAGELFF.

The J gene is TRBJ1-5, the V gene TRBV7-2, with a tentative D call TRBD1 (6 bases). The CDR3 extends over 15 amino acids. Germline V gene data show CDR1 as SGHTA and CDR2 as FQGNSA. The V gene lost 5 bases and the J gene lost 6 bases, with 17 bases spanning the gap. CDR3 amino acids: CASSLSGGLRQPQHF. The DNA for the CDR3 is TGTGCCAGCAGCCTCTCTGGGGGCCTCCGTCAGCCCCAGCATTTT.

The chain carries TRBV3-1 (or the pseudogene TRBV3-2) and TRBJ2-3, with D perhaps TRBD1 (5 bases). The CDR3 length is 16 residues. From germline, CDR1 is LGHDT and CDR2 YNNKEL (reference sequence). V shed 4 bases and J shed 2 bases, with 16 bases lying between them. The CDR3 DNA reads as TGTGCCAGCAGCCCGGTTAAAGGGGTGACCACAGATACGCAGTATTTT. It specifies CASSPVKGVTTDTQYF.

The J gene is TRBJ1-5, the V gene TRBV3-1 (or the pseudogene TRBV3-2); D not certain. There are 16 residues in the CDR3. V dropped 0 bases and J dropped 7 bases, with 16 bases sitting between them. The germline V gene has CDR1 LGHDT and CDR2 YNNKEL (reference sequence). CDR3 nucleotides: TGTGCCAGCAGCCAAGATTCCCGGGTGGGAGGCCAGCCCCAGCATTTT. Protein product: CASSQDSRVGGQPQHF.

The V gene is TRBV25-1, the J gene TRBJ1-3, with D possibly TRBD1 on 6 matching bases. The CDR3 is 15 amino acids. Trimming left V 4 bases short and J 2 bases short, with 12 bases between. Germline V lookup: CDR1 MGHDK, CDR2 SYGVNS. The CDR3 region has the DNA TGTGCCAGCAGTGCCTTGGGGACAACTGGAAACACCATATATTTT. Translation gives CASSALGTTGNTIYF.

This sequence joins TRBV27 and TRBJ1-1, with D possibly being TRBD1 (6 bases). The CDR3 totals 13 residues. The V gene lost 6 bases and the J gene lost 4 bases, with 12 bases spanning the gap. Germline CDR1 and CDR2: MNHEY and SMNVEV (reference sequence). CDR3 sequence (DNA): TGTGCCAGCAGAATACAGGGAGGCACTGAAGCTTTCTTT. It yields the protein CASRIQGGTEAFF.

CDR3 nucleotides: TGTGCCAGCAGTTTACCCGGGACAGCCCTCCGGCCCCAGCATTTT. Amino acid sequence: CASSLPGTALRPQHF. The rearrangement joins TRBV28 to TRBJ1-5, with 7 nucleotides matching TRBD1. Germline V gene sequence: CDR1 MDHEN, CDR2 SYDVKM. The CDR3 consists of 15 residues. Germline trimming cut 2 bases from V and 9 bases from J; bases unmatched to any gene: 10.